This T cell receptor (beta chain) was sequenced for a study of patients and donors after allogeneic stem cell transplantation. Germline V gives CDR1 MNHNS, CDR2 SASEGT. There are 15 residues in the CDR3. As regards this clonotype: At one boundary the junction diverges from the germline segment, which might be a read error.

TCRdb used MiXCR to reprocess the RT-PCR reads, holding one entry per CDR3 protein. In the table there are 70,000 to 75,000 distinct CDR3 sequences, about 25% of which are singletons. Sequenced material: blood, either unsorted or a sorted T cell fraction (not recorded which). The TCR originated in a human donor who was either an allogeneic HSCT recipient or a stem cell or donor lymphocyte infusion donor (not recorded which). It is not recorded whose cells these are; they may come from a transplant donor. This chain links TRBV6-1 with TRBJ2-1; no clear D gene. DNA of the CDR3: TGTACCAGCAGTGAAGTCCCCCTCGAATACAATGAGCAGTTCTTC. It yields the protein CTSSEVPLEYNEQFF.